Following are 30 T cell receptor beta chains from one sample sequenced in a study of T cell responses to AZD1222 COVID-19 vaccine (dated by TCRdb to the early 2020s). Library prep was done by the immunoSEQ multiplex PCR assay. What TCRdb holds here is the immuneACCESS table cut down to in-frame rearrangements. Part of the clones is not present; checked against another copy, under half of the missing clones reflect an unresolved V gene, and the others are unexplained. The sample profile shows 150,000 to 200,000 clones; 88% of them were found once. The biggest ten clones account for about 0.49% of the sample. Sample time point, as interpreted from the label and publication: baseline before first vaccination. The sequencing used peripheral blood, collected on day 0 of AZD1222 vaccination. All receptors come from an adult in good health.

CDR3 in DNA: TGTGCCAGCAGTCGTTTCGGGGGGGTCTACGAGCAGTACTTC. This translates into CASSRFGGVYEQYF. The chain uses TRBV14 and TRBJ2-7, with 8 bases matching TRBD2. The CDR3 is 14 amino acids. The germline V gene encodes CDR1 SGHDN and CDR2 FVKESK. V lost 6 bases to trimming and J lost 3 bases; unmatched junction nucleotides: 7.

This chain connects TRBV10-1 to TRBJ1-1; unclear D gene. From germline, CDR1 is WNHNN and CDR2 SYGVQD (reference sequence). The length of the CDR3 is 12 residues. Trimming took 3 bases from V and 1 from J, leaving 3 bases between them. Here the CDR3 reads CASSDPNTEAFF. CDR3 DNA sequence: TGCGCCAGCAGTGATCCGAACACTGAAGCTTTCTTT.

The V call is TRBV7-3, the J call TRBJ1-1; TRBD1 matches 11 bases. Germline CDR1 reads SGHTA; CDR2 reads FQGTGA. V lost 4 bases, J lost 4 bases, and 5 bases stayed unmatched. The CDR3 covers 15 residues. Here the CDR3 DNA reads TGTGCCAGCAGCTCGACCGGGACAGGGGGCACTGAAGCTTTCTTT. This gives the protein CASSSTGTGGTEAFF.

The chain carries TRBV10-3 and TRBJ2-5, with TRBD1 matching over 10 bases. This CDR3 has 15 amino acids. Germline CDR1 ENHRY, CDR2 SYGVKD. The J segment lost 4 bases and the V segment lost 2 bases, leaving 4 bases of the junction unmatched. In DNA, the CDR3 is TGTGCCATCAGTGAGGGGACAGGGGAGGTAGAGACCCAGTACTTC. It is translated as CAISEGTGEVETQYF.

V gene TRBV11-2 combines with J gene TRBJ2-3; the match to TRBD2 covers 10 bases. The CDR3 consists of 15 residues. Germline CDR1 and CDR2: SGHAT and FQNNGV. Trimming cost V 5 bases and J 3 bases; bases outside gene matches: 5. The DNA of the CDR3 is TGTGCCAGCAGCCCCTGGACTAGCGGTACAGATACGCAGTATTTT. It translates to CASSPWTSGTDTQYF.

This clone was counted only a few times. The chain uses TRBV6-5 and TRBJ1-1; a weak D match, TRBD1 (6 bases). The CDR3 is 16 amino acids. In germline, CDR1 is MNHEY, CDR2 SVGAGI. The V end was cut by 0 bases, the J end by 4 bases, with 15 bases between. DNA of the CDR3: TGTGCCAGCAGTTACTCCCCTCAAACAGGGAGCACTGAAGCTTTCTTT. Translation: CASSYSPQTGSTEAFF.

Here the CDR3 reads CASTGTGTYEQYF. The DNA of the CDR3 is TGTGCCAGTACTGGAACAGGGACCTACGAGCAGTACTTC. The J gene is TRBJ2-7, the V gene TRBV19; D perhaps matches TRBD1 (6 bases). Trimming stripped 7 bases from V and 2 bases from J, with 12 bases between. This CDR3 region has 13 residues. Germline V gene data show CDR1 as LNHDA and CDR2 as SQIVND (reference sequence). Based on the CDR3 plus reference TRBV19 and TRBJ2-7, the full variable domain is DGGITQSPKYLFRKEGQNVTLSCEQNLNHDAMYWYRQDPGQGLRLIYYSQIVNDFQKGDIAEGYSVSREKKESFPLTVTSAQKNPTAFYLCASTGTGTYEQYFGPGTRLTVT.

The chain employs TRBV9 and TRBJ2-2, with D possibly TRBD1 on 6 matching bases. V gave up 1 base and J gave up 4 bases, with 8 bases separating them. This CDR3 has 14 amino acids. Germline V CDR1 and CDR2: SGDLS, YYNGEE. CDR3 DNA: TGTGCCAGCAGCGTAAGGGGGTCCACCGGGGAGCTGTTTTTT. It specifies CASSVRGSTGELFF.

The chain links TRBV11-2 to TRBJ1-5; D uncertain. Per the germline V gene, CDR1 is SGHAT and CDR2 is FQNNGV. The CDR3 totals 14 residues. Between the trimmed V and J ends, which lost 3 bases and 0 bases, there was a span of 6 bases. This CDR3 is CASSFSGSNQPQHF. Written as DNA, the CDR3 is TGTGCCAGCAGCTTTTCGGGTAGCAATCAGCCCCAGCATTTT.

CDR3 nucleotides: TGTGCCAGTGGGGGGTACACTGAAGCTTTCTTT. Its protein is CASGGYTEAFF. This rearrangement joins TRBV19 to TRBJ1-1, with D possibly being TRBD1 (5 bases). In germline, CDR1 is LNHDA, CDR2 SQIVND (reference sequence). The CDR3 has 11 amino acids. V was cut by 8 bases and J by 3 bases, with 7 bases left in between.

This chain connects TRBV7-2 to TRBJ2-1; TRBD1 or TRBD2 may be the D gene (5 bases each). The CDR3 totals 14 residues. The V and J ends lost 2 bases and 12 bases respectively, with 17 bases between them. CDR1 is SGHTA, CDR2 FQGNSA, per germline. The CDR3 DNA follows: TGTGCCAGCAGCTTATTCGACGGGGCAAGCGGGCAGTTCTTC. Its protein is CASSLFDGASGQFF.

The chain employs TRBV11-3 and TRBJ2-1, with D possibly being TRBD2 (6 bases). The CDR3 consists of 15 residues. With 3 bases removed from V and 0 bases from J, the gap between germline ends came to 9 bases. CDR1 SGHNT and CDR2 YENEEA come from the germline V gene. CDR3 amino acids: CASSLDGSSYNEQFF. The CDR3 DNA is TGTGCCAGCAGCTTGGACGGGAGCTCCTACAATGAGCAGTTCTTC.

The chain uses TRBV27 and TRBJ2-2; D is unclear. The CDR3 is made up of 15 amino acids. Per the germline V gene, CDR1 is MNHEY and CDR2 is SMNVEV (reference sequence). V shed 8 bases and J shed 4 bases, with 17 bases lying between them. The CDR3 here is CASCPSSWSTGELFF. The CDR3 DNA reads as TGTGCCAGCTGCCCGTCGTCATGGAGCACCGGGGAGCTGTTTTTT.

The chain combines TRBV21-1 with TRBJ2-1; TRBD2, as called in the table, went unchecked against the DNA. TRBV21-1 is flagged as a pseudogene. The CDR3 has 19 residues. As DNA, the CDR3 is TGTGCCAGCAGCAAAGGAAAGGTAGCGGGAACCTATTCTTACAATGAGCAGTTCTTC. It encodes CASSKGKVAGTYSYNEQFF.

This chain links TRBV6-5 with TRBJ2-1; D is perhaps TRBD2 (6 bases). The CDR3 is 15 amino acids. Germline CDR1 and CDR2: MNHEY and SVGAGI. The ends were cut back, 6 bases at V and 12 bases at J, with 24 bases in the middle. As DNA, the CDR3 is TGTGCCAGCAGCCCAATGGGGGGTTTGCGGATAGCGCAGTTCTTC. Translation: CASSPMGGLRIAQFF.

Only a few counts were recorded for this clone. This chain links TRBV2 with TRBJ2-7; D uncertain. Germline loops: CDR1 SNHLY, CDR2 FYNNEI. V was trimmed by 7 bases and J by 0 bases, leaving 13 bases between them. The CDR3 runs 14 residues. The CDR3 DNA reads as TGTGCCAGCAATTTCGAGCTGAGCTCCTACGAGCAGTACTTC. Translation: CASNFELSSYEQYF.

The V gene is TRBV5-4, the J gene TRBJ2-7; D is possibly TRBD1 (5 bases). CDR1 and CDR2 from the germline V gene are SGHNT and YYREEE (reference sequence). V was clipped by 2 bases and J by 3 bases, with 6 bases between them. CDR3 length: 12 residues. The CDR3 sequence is CASSFTGYEQYF. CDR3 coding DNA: TGTGCCAGCAGCTTCACAGGCTACGAGCAGTACTTC.

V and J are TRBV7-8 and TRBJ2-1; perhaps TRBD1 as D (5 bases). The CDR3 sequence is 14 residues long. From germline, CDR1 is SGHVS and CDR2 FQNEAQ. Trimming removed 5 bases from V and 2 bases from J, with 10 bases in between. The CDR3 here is CASSRVGPYNEQFF. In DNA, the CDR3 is TGTGCCAGCAGCCGCGTGGGGCCCTACAATGAGCAGTTCTTC.

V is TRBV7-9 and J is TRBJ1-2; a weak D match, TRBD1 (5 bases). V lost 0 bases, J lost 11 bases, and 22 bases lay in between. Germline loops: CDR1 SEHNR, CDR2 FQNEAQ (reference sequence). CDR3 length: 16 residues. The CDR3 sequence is CASSLAGSAITRVYTF. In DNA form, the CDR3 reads TGTGCCAGCAGCTTAGCTGGATCAGCCATAACCAGGGTGTACACCTTC.

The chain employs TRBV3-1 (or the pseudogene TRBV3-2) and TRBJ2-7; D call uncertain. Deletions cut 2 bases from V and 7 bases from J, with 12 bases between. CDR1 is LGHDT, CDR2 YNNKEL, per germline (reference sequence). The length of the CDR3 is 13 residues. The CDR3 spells CASSQMVAREQYF. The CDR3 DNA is TGTGCCAGCAGCCAAATGGTGGCGAGAGAGCAGTACTTC.

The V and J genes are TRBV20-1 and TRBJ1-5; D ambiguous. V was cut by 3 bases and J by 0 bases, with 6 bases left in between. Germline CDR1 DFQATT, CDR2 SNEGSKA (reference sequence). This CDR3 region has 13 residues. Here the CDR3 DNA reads TGCAGTGCTAGTGTGGCTAGCAATCAGCCCCAGCATTTT. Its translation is CSASVASNQPQHF.

Here the CDR3 reads CASSQNRVGSPLHF. CDR3 in DNA: TGTGCCAGCAGCCAAAACAGGGTAGGGTCACCCCTCCACTTT. This rearrangement joins TRBV3-1 (or the pseudogene TRBV3-2) to TRBJ1-6, with a tentative D call TRBD1 (6 bases). The germline V gene encodes CDR1 LGHDT and CDR2 YNNKEL (reference sequence). V gave up 2 bases and J gave up 10 bases, with 12 bases separating them. This CDR3 is built from 14 residues.

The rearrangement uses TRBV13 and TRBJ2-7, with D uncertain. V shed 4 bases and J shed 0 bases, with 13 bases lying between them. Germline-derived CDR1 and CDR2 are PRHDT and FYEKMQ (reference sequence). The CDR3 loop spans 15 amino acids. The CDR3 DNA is TGTGCCAGCAGCTCCCGTGTTTGGAGCTCCTACGAGCAGTACTTC. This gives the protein CASSSRVWSSYEQYF. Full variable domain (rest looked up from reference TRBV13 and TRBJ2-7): AAGVIQSPRHLIKEKRETATLKCYPIPRHDTVYWYQQGPGQDPQFLISFYEKMQSDKGSIPDRFSAQQFSDYHSELNMSSLELGDSALYFCASSSRVWSSYEQYFGPGTRLTVT.

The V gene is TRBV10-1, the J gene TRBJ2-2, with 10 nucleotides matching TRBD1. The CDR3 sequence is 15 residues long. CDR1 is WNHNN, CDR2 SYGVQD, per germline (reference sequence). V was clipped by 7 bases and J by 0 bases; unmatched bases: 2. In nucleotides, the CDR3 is TGCGCCAGCACCGACAGGGGGCCGAACACCGGGGAGCTGTTTTTT. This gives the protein CASTDRGPNTGELFF.

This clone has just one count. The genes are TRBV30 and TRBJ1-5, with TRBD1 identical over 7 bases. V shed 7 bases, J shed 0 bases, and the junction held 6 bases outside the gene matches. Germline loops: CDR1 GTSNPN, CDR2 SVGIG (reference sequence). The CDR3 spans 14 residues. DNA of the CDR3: TGTGCCTTCCGAGGGGGCACTAGCAATCAGCCCCAGCATTTT. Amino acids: CAFRGGTSNQPQHF.

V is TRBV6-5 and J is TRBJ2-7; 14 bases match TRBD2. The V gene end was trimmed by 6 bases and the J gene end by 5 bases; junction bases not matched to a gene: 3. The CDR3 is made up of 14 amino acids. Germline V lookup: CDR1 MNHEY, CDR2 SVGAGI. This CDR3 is CASRPGLAGDEQYF. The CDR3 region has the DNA TGTGCCAGCAGGCCGGGACTAGCGGGAGACGAGCAGTACTTC.

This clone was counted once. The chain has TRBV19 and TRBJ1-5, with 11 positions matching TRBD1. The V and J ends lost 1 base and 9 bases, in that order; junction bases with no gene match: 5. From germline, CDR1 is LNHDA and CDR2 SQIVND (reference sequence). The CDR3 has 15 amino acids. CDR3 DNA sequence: TGTGCCAGTAGTATAGGGACAGGGGGCGATGCGCCCCAGCATTTT. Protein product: CASSIGTGGDAPQHF.

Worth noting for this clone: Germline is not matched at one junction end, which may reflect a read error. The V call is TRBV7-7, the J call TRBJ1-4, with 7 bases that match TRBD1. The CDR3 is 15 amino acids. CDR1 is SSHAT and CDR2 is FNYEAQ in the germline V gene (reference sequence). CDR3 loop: CASSPSGQLNEKLFF. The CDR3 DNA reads TGTGCTAGCAGCCCATCGGGACAGTTAAATGAAAAACTGTTTTTT. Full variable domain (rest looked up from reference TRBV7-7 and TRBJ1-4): GAGVSQSPRYKVTKRGQDVTLRCDPISSHATLYWYQQALGQGPEFLTYFNYEAQPDKSGLPSDRFSAERPEGSISTLTIQRTEQRDSAMYRCASSPSGQLNEKLFFGSGTQLSVL.

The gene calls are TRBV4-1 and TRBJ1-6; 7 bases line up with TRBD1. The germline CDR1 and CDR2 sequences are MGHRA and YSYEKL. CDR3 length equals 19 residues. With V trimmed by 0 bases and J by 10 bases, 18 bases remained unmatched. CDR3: CASSQDPLDRVPLWSPLHF. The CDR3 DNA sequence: TGCGCCAGCAGCCAAGACCCCCTTGACAGGGTCCCGCTATGGTCACCCCTCCACTTT.

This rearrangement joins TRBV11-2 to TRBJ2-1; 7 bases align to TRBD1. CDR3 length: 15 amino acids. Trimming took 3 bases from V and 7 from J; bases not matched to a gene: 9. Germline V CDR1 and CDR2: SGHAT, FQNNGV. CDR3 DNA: TGTGCCAGCAGCTTGGGGGTGACAGGGCGGAATGAGCAGTTCTTC. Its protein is CASSLGVTGRNEQFF.